Below are 15 T cell receptor beta chains sequenced from a single sample in a study of OX40 agonist ivuxolimab in advanced cancers. Using immunoSEQ multiplex PCR, the repertoire was profiled, and TCRdb retains in-frame clones only, with some absent. The table shows around 70,000 clones, with approximately 86% occurring only once. The material sequenced was CD4+ or CD8+ T cells sorted from blood, taken in a trial of the OX40 agonist ivuxolimab. Source of these receptors: an adult with an advanced solid tumor such as melanoma, head and neck, liver or kidney cancer.

This chain connects TRBV28 to TRBJ1-2; D is unclear. This CDR3 comprises 15 residues. Deletions cut 2 bases from V and 4 bases from J, with 14 bases between. CDR1 is MDHEN, CDR2 SYDVKM, per germline. The DNA for the CDR3 is TGTGCCAGCAGTTTAGGCCAGCTATACGGCTATGGCTACACCTTC. Translation gives CASSLGQLYGYGYTF.

The chain couples TRBV9 to TRBJ1-6, with 7 bases that match TRBD1. Germline V lookup: CDR1 SGDLS, CDR2 YYNGEE. The CDR3 has 13 residues. V lost 10 bases and J lost 10; bases outside the gene matches: 11. The CDR3 coding sequence is TGTGCCGCAGGGGGGACAGAGCGGTCACCCCTCCACTTT. This codes for CAAGGTERSPLHF.

In this sample, this clone turned up a few times. The V and J genes are TRBV28 and TRBJ2-2; TRBD2 agrees at 9 bases. The junction had 8 bases not matched to a gene; V was cut back by 5 bases and J by 1 base. Per germline, CDR1 MDHEN and CDR2 SYDVKM. The CDR3 has 17 amino acids. The CDR3 DNA reads as TGTGCCAGCAGTCCACCGGGACTAGCCCTGAACACCGGGGAGCTGTTTTTT. Translating it yields CASSPPGLALNTGELFF.

V is TRBV6-5 and J is TRBJ1-1; no clear D gene. The germline V gene encodes CDR1 MNHEY and CDR2 SVGAGI. This CDR3 has 15 residues. The V and J ends lost 7 bases and 7 bases respectively, with 22 bases between them. The CDR3 sequence: CASIPGESSTVEAFF. CDR3 bases: TGTGCCAGCATCCCCGGAGAGAGCTCAACGGTTGAAGCTTTCTTT.

The chain links TRBV7-2 to TRBJ2-2; TRBD2 matches 15 bases. V shed 5 bases, J shed 7 bases, and the junction held 5 bases outside the gene matches. This CDR3 spans 16 amino acids. Germline lookup yields CDR1 SGHTA and CDR2 FQGNSA. CDR3 nucleotide sequence: TGTGCCAGCAGCCTAGGGACTAGCGGGAGGATCGGGGAGCTGTTTTTT. It specifies CASSLGTSGRIGELFF. Complete variable domain (other parts from reference TRBV7-2 and TRBJ2-2): GAGVSQSPSNKVTEKGKDVELRCDPISGHTALYWYRQSLGQGLEFLIYFQGNSAPDKSGLPSDRFSAERTGGSVSTLTIQRTQQEDSAVYLCASSLGTSGRIGELFFGEGSRLTVL.

The rearrangement links TRBV7-8 to TRBJ1-3; TRBD1 is a possible D gene (6 bases). V shed 5 bases and J shed 1 base, with 15 bases lying between them. The CDR3 is 16 residues long. The germline V gene encodes CDR1 SGHVS and CDR2 FQNEAQ. CDR3 amino acids: CASSPTGGRSGNTIYF. The CDR3 DNA reads as TGTGCCAGCAGCCCCACGGGGGGGCGATCTGGAAACACCATATATTTT.

The J gene is TRBJ2-1, the V gene TRBV4-1; D is perhaps TRBD1 or TRBD2 (5 bases each). V was shortened by 4 bases and J by 10 bases, with 14 bases between the two germline ends. CDR1 and CDR2 from the germline V gene are MGHRA and YSYEKL. The CDR3 has 13 residues. CDR3 region: CASSRTRGKEQFF. The CDR3 DNA is TGCGCCAGCAGCCGAACGAGGGGTAAGGAGCAGTTCTTC.

CDR3 sequence (DNA): TGTGCCAGCAGTTACTCTGATAGGTCTGACGAGCAGTACTTC. This gives the protein CASSYSDRSDEQYF. The rearrangement uses TRBV6-5 and TRBJ2-5; D remains unclear. TRBJ2-7 matches the DNA end more closely, so the J call is doubtful. CDR1 and CDR2 from the germline V gene are MNHEY and SVGAGI. CDR3 length: 14 residues.

This chain uses TRBV15 with TRBJ1-5, with D possibly being TRBD1 (5 bases). Germline V lookup: CDR1 LNHNV, CDR2 YYDKDF (reference sequence). This CDR3 is built from 18 residues. V was pared by 1 base and J by 1 base, with 17 bases between. The CDR3: CATSRGTQGRPSNQPQHF. In nucleotides, the CDR3 is TGTGCCACCAGCAGAGGCACGCAGGGTCGACCGAGCAATCAGCCCCAGCATTTT.

The chain joins TRBV5-1 to TRBJ1-1; TRBD1 might be the D (5 bases). CDR1 is SGHRS and CDR2 is YFSETQ in the germline V gene. The CDR3 loop spans 14 amino acids. V dropped 2 bases and J dropped 1 base, with 9 bases sitting between them. The CDR3 sequence is CASSFLQANTEAFF. Written as DNA, the CDR3 is TGCGCCAGCAGCTTCCTACAGGCGAACACTGAAGCTTTCTTT.

V usage is TRBV28 and J usage is TRBJ2-4; TRBD2 might be the D (5 bases). The CDR3 sequence is 13 residues long. Trimming took 3 bases from V and 9 from J, leaving 12 bases between them. The germline V gene encodes CDR1 MDHEN and CDR2 SYDVKM. In nucleotides, the CDR3 is TGTGCCAGCAGTTTTTCATCCGGACTCATTCAGTACTTC. It yields the protein CASSFSSGLIQYF.

In its sample, this clone was seen once. The chain employs TRBV18 and TRBJ2-1; a weak D match, TRBD2 (5 bases). Trimming left V 3 bases short and J 13 bases short, with 13 bases between. The V gene's germline CDR1 is KGHSH and CDR2 LQKENI. This CDR3 contains 12 residues. The CDR3 reads CASSPEGRYQFF. In DNA, the CDR3 is TGTGCCAGCTCACCTGAGGGTCGGTATCAGTTCTTC.

V and J are TRBV19 and TRBJ1-1, with 9 bases that match TRBD1. V lost 9 bases, J lost 6 bases, and 8 bases stayed unmatched. In germline, CDR1 is LNHDA, CDR2 SQIVND (reference sequence). This CDR3 comprises 13 residues. The CDR3 here is CASEGQGDPEAFF. The DNA of the CDR3 is TGTGCCAGCGAGGGACAGGGAGATCCTGAAGCTTTCTTT.

The genes are TRBV20-1 and TRBJ1-5; D unclear. This CDR3 contains 11 residues. Deletions cut 2 bases from V and 4 bases from J, with 3 bases between. CDR1 DFQATT and CDR2 SNEGSKA come from the germline V gene (reference sequence). The CDR3 reads CSARLNQPQHF. CDR3 in DNA: TGCAGTGCTAGACTTAATCAGCCCCAGCATTTT.

CDR3 sequence reads: CASSKLGGWTDTQYF. CDR3 in DNA: TGTGCCAGTAGCAAATTGGGGGGGTGGACAGATACGCAGTATTTT. V gene TRBV19 combines with J gene TRBJ2-3, with 7 bases lining up with TRBD2. J lost 3 bases, V lost 6 bases, and 9 bases had no gene match. The CDR3 totals 15 residues. Per germline, CDR1 LNHDA and CDR2 SQIVND (reference sequence).